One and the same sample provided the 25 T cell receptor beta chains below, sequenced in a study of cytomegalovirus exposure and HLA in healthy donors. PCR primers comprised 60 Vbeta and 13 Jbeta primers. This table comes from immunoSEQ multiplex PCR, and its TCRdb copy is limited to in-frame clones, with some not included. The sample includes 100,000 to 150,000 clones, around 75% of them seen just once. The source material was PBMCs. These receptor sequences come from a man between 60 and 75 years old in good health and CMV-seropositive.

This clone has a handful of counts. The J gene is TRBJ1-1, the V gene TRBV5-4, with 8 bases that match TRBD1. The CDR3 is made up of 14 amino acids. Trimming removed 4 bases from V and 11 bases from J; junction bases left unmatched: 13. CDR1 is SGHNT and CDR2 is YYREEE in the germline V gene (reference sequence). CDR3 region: CASSPPDREGRAFF. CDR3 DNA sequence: TGTGCCAGCAGCCCCCCGGACAGGGAAGGTAGGGCTTTCTTT.

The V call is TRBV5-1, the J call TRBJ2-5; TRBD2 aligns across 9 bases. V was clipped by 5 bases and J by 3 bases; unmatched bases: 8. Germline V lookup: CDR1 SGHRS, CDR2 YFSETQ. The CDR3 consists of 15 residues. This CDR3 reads CASRPGLAVEETQYF. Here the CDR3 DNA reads TGCGCCAGCAGACCGGGACTAGCAGTTGAAGAGACCCAGTACTTC.

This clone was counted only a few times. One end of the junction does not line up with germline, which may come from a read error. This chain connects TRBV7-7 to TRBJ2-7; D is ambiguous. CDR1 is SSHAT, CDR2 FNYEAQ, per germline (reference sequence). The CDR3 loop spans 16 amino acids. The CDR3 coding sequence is TGTGCTAGCAGCGCCCTAGGAAGAACCAGCGTGGGCGAGCAGTACTTC. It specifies CASSALGRTSVGEQYF.

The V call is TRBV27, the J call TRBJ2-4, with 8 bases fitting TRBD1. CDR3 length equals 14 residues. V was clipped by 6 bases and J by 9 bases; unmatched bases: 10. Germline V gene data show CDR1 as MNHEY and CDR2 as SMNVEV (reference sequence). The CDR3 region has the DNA TGTGCCAGCAGGGCTGCGACAGGGGCGGGCATTCAGTACTTC. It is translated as CASRAATGAGIQYF.

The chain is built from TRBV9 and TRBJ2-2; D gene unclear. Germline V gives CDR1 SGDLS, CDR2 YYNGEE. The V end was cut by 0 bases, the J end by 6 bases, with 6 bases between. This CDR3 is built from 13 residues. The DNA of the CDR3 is TGTGCCAGCAGCGTAGACTACCCCGGGGAGCTGTTTTTT. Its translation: CASSVDYPGELFF.

The DNA of the CDR3 is TGCGCCAGCAGCTCCGGGAGGCAGGGGCCGAGAAACACCGGGGAGCTGTTTTTT. This encodes CASSSGRQGPRNTGELFF. This chain joins TRBV5-1 and TRBJ2-2, with D perhaps TRBD2 (7 bases). Trimming cost V 3 bases and J 2 bases, with 20 bases left between them. CDR3 length: 18 residues. CDR1 is SGHRS and CDR2 is YFSETQ in the germline V gene.

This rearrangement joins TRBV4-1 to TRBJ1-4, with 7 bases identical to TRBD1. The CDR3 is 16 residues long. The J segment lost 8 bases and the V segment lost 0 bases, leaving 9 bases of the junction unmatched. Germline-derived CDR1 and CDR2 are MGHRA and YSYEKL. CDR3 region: CASSQDLSRGNEKLFF. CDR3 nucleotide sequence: TGCGCCAGCAGCCAAGATCTATCCAGGGGGAACGAAAAACTGTTTTTT.

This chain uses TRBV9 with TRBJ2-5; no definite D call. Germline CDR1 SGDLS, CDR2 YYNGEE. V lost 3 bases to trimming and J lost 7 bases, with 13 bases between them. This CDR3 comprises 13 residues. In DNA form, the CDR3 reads TGTGCCAGCAGCGCGACGACTTTAGGGACCCAGTACTTC. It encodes CASSATTLGTQYF.

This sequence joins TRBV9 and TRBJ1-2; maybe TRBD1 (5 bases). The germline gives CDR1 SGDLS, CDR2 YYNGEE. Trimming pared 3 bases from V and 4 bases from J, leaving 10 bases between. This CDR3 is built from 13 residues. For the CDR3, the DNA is TGTGCCAGCAGCGAGGCAGGGCCCTATGGCTACACCTTC. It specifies CASSEAGPYGYTF. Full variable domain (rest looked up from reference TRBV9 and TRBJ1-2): DSGVTQTPKHLITATGQRVTLRCSPRSGDLSVYWYQQSLDQGLQFLIQYYNGEERAKGNILERFSAQQFPDLHSELNLSSLELGDSALYFCASSEAGPYGYTFGSGTRLTVV.

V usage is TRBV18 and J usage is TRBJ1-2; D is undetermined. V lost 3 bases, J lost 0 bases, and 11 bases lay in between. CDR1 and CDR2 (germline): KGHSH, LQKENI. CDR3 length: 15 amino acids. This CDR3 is CASSPSEGSNYGYTF. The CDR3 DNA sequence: TGTGCCAGCTCACCGTCGGAGGGCTCTAACTATGGCTACACCTTC.

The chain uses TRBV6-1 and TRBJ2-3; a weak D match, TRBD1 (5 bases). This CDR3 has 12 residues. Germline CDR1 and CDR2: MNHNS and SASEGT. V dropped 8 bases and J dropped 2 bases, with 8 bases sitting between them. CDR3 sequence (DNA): TGTGCCAGCCTGGGGCACACAGATACGCAGTATTTT. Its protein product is CASLGHTDTQYF.

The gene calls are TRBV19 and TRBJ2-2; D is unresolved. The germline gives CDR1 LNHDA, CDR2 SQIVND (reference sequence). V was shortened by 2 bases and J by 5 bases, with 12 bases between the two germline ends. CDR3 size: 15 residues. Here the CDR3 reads CASSIQAKTTGELFF. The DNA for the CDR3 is TGTGCCAGTAGTATACAAGCCAAGACTACCGGGGAGCTGTTTTTT.

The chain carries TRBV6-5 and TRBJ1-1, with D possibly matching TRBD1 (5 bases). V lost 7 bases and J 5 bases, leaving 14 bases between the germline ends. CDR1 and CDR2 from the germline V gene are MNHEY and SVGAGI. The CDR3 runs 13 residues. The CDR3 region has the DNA TGTGCCAGCAATCGGGGGGTCGGAACTGAAGCTTTCTTT. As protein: CASNRGVGTEAFF.

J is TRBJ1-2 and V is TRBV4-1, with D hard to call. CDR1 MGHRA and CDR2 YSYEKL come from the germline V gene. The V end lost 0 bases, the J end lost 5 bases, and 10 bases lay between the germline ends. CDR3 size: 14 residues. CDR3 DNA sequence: TGCGCCAGCAGCCAAGACAGGTCTGGATATGGCTACACCTTC. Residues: CASSQDRSGYGYTF.

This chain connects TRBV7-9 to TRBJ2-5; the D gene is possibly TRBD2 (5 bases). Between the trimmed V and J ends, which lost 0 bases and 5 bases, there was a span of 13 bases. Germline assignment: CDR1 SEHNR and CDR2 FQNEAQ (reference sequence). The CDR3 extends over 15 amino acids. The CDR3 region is CASSLAASGSETQYF. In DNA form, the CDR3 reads TGTGCCAGCAGCTTAGCGGCTTCGGGGAGCGAGACCCAGTACTTC.

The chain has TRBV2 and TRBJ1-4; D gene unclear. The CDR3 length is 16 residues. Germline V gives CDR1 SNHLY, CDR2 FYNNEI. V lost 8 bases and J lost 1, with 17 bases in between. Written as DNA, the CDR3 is TGTGCCAGCCGAAACGGAAAGGGAGTAACTAATGAAAAACTGTTTTTT. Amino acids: CASRNGKGVTNEKLFF.

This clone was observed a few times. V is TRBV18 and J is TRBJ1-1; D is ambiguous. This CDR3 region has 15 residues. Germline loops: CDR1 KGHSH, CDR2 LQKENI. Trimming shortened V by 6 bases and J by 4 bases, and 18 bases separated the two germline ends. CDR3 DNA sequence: TGTGCCAGCTCTTCGCGGAGAGCCTTATTCACTGAAGCTTTCTTT. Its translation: CASSSRRALFTEAFF.

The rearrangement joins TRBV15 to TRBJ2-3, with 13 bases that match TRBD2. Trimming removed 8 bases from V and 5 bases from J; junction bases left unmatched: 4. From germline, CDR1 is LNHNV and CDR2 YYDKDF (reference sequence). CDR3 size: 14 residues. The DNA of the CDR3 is TGTGCCACCGGACTAGCGGGGGTGGGAGATACGCAGTATTTT. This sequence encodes CATGLAGVGDTQYF.

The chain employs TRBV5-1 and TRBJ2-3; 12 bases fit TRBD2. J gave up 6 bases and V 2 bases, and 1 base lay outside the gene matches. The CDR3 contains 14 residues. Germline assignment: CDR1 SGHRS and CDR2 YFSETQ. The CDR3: CASSFTSGGDTQYF. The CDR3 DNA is TGCGCCAGCAGCTTTACTAGCGGGGGGGATACGCAGTATTTT.

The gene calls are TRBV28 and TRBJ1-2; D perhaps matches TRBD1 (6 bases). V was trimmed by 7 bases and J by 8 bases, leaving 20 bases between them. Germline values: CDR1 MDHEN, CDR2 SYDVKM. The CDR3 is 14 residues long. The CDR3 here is CASTPGALRWGYTF. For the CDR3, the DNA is TGTGCCAGCACCCCAGGGGCCCTTCGTTGGGGCTACACCTTC.

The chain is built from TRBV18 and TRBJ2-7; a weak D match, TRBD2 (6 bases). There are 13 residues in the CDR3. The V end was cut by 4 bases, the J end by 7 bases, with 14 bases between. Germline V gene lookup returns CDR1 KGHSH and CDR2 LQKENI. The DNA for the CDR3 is TGTGCCAGCTCACGACTTCCGGGGGTTGAGCAGTACTTC. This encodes CASSRLPGVEQYF.

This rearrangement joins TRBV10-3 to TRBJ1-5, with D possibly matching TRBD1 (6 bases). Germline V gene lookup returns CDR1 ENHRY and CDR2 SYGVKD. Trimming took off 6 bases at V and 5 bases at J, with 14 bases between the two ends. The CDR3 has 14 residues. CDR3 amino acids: CAIRGHAKDQPQHF. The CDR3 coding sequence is TGTGCCATCAGGGGACATGCAAAGGATCAGCCCCAGCATTTT.

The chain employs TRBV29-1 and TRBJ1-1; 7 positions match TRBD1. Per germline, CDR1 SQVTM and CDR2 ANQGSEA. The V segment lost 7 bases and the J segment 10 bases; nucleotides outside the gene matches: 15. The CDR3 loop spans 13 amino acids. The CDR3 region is CSADREVPQVAFF. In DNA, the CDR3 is TGCAGCGCCGACAGGGAAGTTCCTCAAGTAGCTTTCTTT.

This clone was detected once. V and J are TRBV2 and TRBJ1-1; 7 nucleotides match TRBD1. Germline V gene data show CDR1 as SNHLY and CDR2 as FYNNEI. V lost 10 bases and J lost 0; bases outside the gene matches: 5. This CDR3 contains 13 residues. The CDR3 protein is CATTGQLNTEAFF. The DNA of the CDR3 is TGTGCCACCACGGGACAGTTGAACACTGAAGCTTTCTTT. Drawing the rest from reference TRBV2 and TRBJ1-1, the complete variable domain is EPEVTQTPSHQVTQMGQEVILRCVPISNHLYFYWYRQILGQKVEFLVSFYNNEISEKSEIFDDQFSVERPDGSNFTLKIRSTKLEDSAMYFCATTGQLNTEAFFGQGTRLTVV.

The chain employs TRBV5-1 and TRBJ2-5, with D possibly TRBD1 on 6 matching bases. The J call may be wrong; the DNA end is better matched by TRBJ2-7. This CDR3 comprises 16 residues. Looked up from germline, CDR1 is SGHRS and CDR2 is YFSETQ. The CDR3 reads CASSSFSRGAALEQYF. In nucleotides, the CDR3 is TGCGCCAGCAGCTCATTCTCCAGGGGCGCTGCTCTCGAGCAGTACTTC.